The rows below give T cell receptor beta chains drawn from one sample of a study of blood T cells in healthy people across ages. TCRdb re-called the 5' RACE reads through MiXCR, storing one row per CDR3 protein. The table includes more than 900,000 distinct CDR3 sequences, 25% to 30% detected once. This sample was shared with a second study, whose subject was T cells of mothers and their children.

The sequencing sample was made of blood. The receptors were sampled from a woman aged 40 to 50 in good health. The CDR3 runs from the conserved cysteine through the conserved F or W. A D gene is named only where the DNA matches it firmly. Size values are once, few and many counts, or a class for expanded clones, and some rows have none.

d_call j_call clone_size v_call cdr3_nt cdr3_aa
- TRBJ1-1 few TRBV4-3 TGCGCCAGCAGCCAAGGGAAGAACACTGAAGCTTTCTTT CASSQGKNTEAFF
- TRBJ1-5 - TRBV4-3 TGCGTCAGCGCTCCGGGATGGGGTTCTGGGCAGCCCCAGCATTTT CVSAPGWGSGQPQHF
TRBD2 TRBJ2-6 - TRBV6-5 TGTGCCAGCAGTCGGGGGGACCCCGAGGCCAACGTCCTGACTTTC CASSRGDPEANVLTF
TRBD1 TRBJ1-2 - TRBV9 TGTGCCAGCAGCGGCTGGAAGGGGGCTAGTGGCTACACCTTC CASSGWKGASGYTF
- TRBJ1-1 - TRBV9 TGTGCCAGCAGCGTGGGGGAAGATGAAGCTTTCTTT CASSVGEDEAFF
- TRBJ1-2 many TRBV6-2/TRBV6-3 TGTGCCAGCAGTCCCGACAGCGTCTATGGCTACACCTTC CASSPDSVYGYTF
- TRBJ2-7 few TRBV12-3/TRBV12-4 TGTGCCAGCAGTCTAATGTCGTCCGAGCAGTACTTC CASSLMSSEQYF
- TRBJ1-1 - TRBV12-3/TRBV12-4 TGTGCCAGCAGCCCTACGACATTGAACACTGAAGCTTTCTTT CASSPTTLNTEAFF
- TRBJ1-4 - TRBV12-3/TRBV12-4 TGTGCCAGCCGTGGGGGGACAACTAATGAAAAACCGTTTTTT CASRGGTTNEKPFF
- TRBJ2-1 many TRBV27 TGTGCCAGCAGCTTAAGTGGTGAGCAGTTCTTC CASSLSGEQFF
TRBD1 TRBJ1-1 few TRBV28 TGTGCCAGCACCATCAACAGGGGTGAAGCTTTCTTT CASTINRGEAFF
TRBD1 TRBJ1-5 few TRBV10-3 TGTGCCATCAGCGGGGAGGGGGCCCGTTTCAATCAGCCCCAGCATTTT CAISGEGARFNQPQHF
TRBD1 TRBJ2-3 once TRBV12-5 TGTGCTAGTGGCCGAGGACAGGGCACAGATACGCAGTATTTT CASGRGQGTDTQYF
- TRBJ2-3 - TRBV28 TGTGCCAGCACGGGTATGCGCACAGATACGCAGTATTTT CASTGMRTDTQYF
TRBD2 TRBJ2-1 - TRBV5-1 TGCGCCAGCAGCCCCGGGCGACTAGCGGACAATGAGCAGTTCTTC CASSPGRLADNEQFF
TRBD2 TRBJ2-5 - TRBV20-1 TGCAGCGCAATAGCGGGAGACCGTCAAGAGACCCAGTACTTC CSAIAGDRQETQYF
TRBD1 TRBJ1-2 - TRBV6-5 TGTGCCAGCAGTTACTCGGGTCTTGGGACAGGGGGATATGGCTACACCTTC CASSYSGLGTGGYGYTF